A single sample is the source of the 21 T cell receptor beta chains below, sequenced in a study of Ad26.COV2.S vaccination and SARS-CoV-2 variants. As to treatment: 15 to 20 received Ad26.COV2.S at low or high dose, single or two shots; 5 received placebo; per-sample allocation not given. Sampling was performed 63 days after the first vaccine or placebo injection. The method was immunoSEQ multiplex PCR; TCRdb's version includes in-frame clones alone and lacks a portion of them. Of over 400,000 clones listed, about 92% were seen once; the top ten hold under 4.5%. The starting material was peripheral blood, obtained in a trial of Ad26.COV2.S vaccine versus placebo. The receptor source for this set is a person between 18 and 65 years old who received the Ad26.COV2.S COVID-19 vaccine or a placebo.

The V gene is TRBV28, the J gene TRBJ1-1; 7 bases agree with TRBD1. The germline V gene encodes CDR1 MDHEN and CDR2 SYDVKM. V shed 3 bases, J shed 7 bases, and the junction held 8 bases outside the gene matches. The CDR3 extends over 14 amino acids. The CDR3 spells CASSLSYQGGEAFF. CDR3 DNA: TGTGCCAGCAGTTTGAGCTACCAGGGGGGTGAAGCTTTCTTT. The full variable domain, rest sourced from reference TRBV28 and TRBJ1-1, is DVKVTQSSRYLVKRTGEKVFLECVQDMDHENMFWYRQDPGLGLRLIYFSYDVKMKEKGDIPEGYSVSREKKERFSLILESASTNQTSMYLCASSLSYQGGEAFFGQGTRLTVV.

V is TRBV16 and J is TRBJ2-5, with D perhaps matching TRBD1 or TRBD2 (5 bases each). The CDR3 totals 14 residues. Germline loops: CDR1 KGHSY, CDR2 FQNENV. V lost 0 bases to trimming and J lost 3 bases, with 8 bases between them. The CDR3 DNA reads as TGTGCCAGCAGCCAATCCGAGGGGAAAGAGACCCAGTACTTC. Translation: CASSQSEGKETQYF.

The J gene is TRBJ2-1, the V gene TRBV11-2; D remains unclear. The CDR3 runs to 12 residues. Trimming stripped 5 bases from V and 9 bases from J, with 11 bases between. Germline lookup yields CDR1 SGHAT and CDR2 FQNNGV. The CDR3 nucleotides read TGTGCCAGCAGCCGGGTTAAGGGTGAGCAGTTCTTC. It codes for CASSRVKGEQFF.

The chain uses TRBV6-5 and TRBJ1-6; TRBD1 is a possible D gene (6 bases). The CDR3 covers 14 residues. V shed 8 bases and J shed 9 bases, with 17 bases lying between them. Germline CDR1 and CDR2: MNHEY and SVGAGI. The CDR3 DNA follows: TGTGCCAGCGGGGGGCGGGACGGATTTTCACCCCTCCACTTT. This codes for CASGGRDGFSPLHF.

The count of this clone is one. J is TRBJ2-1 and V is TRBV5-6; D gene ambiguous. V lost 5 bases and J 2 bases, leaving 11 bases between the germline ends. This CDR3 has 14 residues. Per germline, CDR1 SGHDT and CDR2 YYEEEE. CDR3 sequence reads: CASRSAPTYNEQFF. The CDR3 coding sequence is TGTGCCAGCAGATCGGCACCCACCTACAATGAGCAGTTCTTC.

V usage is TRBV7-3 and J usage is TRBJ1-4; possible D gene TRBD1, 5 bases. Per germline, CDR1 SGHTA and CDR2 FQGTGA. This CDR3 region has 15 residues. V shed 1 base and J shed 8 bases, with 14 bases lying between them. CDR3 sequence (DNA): TGTGCCAGCAGCTTAAGGGCCAGGGAGGACGAAAAACTGTTTTTT. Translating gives CASSLRAREDEKLFF.

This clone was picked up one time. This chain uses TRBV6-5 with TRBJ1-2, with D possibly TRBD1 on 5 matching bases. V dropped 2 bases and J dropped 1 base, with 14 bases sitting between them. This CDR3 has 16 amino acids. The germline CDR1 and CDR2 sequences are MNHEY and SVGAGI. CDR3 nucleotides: TGTGCCAGCAGTTACGGGGGGAGGGGATTTAACTATGGCTACACCTTC. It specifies CASSYGGRGFNYGYTF.

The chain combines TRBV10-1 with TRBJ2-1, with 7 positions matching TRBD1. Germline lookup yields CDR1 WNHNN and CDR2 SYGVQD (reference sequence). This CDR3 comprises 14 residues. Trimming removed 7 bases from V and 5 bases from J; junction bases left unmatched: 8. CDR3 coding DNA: TGCGCCAGCATAAGGACGGGACAGCACAATGAGCAGTTCTTC. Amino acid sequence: CASIRTGQHNEQFF.

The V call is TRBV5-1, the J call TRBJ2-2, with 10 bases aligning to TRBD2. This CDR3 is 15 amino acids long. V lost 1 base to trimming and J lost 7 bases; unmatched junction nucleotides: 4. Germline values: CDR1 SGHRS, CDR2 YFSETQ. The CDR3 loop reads CASSLIAGGDGELFF. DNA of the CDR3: TGCGCCAGCAGCTTGATAGCGGGAGGTGACGGGGAGCTGTTTTTT.

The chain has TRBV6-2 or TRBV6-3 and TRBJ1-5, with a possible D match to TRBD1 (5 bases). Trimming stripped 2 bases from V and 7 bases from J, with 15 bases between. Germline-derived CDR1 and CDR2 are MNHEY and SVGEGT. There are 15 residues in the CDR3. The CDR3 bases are TGTGCCAGCAGTTACGCGTCAGGGCGGGGGCAGCCCCAGCATTTT. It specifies CASSYASGRGQPQHF.

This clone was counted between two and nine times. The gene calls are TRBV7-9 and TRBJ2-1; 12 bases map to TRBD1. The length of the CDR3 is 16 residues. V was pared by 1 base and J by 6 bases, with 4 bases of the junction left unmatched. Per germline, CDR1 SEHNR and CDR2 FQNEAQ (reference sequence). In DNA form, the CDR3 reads TGTGCCAGCAGCTTAGGAGGGACAGGGGGCAGCAATGAGCAGTTCTTC. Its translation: CASSLGGTGGSNEQFF.

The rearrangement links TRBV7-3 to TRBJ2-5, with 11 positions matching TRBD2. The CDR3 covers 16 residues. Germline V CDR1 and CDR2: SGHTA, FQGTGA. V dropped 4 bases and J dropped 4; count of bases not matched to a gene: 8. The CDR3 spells CASSSVAGGIGETQYF. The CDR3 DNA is TGTGCCAGCAGCTCCGTAGCGGGAGGGATTGGAGAGACCCAGTACTTC.

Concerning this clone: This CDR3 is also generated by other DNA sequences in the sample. The CDR3 nucleotides read TGTGCCAGCAGCACTAGGGCAGGGGGAAGCTACACCTTC. Protein: CASSTRAGGSYTF. The chain employs TRBV7-2 and TRBJ1-2; TRBD1 agrees at 7 bases. Germline CDR1 and CDR2: SGHTA and FQGNSA. The CDR3 loop spans 13 amino acids. Unmatched junction bases numbered 9, after V lost 5 bases and J lost 9 bases.

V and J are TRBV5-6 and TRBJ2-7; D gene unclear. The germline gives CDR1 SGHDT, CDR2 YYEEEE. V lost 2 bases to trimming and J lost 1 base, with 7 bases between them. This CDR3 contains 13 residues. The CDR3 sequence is CASSFEQSYEQYF. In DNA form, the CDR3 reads TGTGCCAGCAGCTTTGAACAGTCCTACGAGCAGTACTTC.

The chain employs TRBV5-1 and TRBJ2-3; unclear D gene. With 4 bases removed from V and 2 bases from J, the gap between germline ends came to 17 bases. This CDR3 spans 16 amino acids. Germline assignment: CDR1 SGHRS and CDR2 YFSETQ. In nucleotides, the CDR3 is TGCGCCAGCAGCCCGCCACTTCTCCCGAACACAGATACGCAGTATTTT. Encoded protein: CASSPPLLPNTDTQYF.

The CDR3 bases are TGTGCCAGCAGCAGAAGGGGGACGGACAGCCCTTCTGGGGCCAACGTCCTGACTTTC. The encoded protein is CASSRRGTDSPSGANVLTF. The chain carries TRBV21-1 and TRBJ2-6; the table's D call, TRBD1, was not checked against the DNA. TRBV21-1 is classified as a pseudogene. This CDR3 spans 19 amino acids.

Here the CDR3 reads CASSRLQEGGEQYF. In DNA form, the CDR3 reads TGTGCCAGTAGCCGACTTCAGGAGGGCGGCGAGCAGTACTTC. This chain connects TRBV19 to TRBJ2-7; D is possibly TRBD2 (6 bases). Trimming left V 6 bases short and J 6 bases short, with 18 bases between. The CDR3 loop spans 14 amino acids. Per germline, CDR1 LNHDA and CDR2 SQIVND (reference sequence).

The CDR3 reads CASSPDRAKYNEQFF. DNA of the CDR3: TGCGCCAGCAGCCCTGACAGGGCCAAATACAATGAGCAGTTCTTC. The gene calls are TRBV4-3 and TRBJ2-1, with 7 nucleotides matching TRBD1. J lost 4 bases, V lost 4 bases, and 7 bases had no gene match. Germline CDR1 reads LGHNA; CDR2 reads YSLEER. This CDR3 is built from 15 residues.

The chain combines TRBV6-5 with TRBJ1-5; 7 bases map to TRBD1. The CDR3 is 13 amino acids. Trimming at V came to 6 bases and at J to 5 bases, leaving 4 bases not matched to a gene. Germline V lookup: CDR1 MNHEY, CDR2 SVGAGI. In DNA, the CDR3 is TGTGCCAGCAGCCGGGACAGTTATCAGCCCCAGCATTTT. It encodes CASSRDSYQPQHF.

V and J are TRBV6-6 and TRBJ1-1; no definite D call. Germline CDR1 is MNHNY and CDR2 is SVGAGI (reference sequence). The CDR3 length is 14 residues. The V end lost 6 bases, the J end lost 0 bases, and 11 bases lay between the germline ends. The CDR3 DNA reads TGTGCCAGCAGCCCCGCCGGGGTGAACACTGAAGCTTTCTTT. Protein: CASSPAGVNTEAFF.

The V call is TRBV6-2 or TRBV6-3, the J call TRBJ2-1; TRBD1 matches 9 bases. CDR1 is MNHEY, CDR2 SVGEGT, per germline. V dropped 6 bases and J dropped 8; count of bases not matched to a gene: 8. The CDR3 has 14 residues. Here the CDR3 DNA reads TGTGCCAGCAGCCCCGGGACAGGGTTCGATGAGCAGTTCTTC. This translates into CASSPGTGFDEQFF.